The 29 T cell receptor beta chains in this list originate from one sample, sequenced in a study of prognosis after radiotherapy for stage I lung cancer. Two rounds of multiplex PCR amplified TCR beta CDR3 from genomic DNA. It was primers specific to each TRBV and TRBJ gene that first-round PCR used. TCRdb re-analysed the multiplex PCR reads in MiXCR, keeping a single row per CDR3 protein. In the table there are under 75,000 distinct CDR3 sequences, around a quarter of which are singletons. This material consisted of PBMCs, taken before or after stereotactic body radiation therapy (not recorded which). The receptors derive from a donor aged 50 or older with non-small cell lung cancer.

At least ten counts were recorded for this clonotype. This chain uses TRBV6-2 or TRBV6-3 with TRBJ2-6; 7 bases align to TRBD1. This CDR3 comprises 21 residues. The V gene's germline CDR1 is MNHEY and CDR2 SVGEGT. V was clipped by 6 bases and J by 0 bases; unmatched bases: 20. For the CDR3, the DNA is TGTGCCAGCAGCGGCCATAGGAACTCAGACAGGGTCTTCTCTGGGGCCAACGTCCTGACTTTC. Translating gives CASSGHRNSDRVFSGANVLTF.

Concerning this clonotype: The junction departs from germline at one end; a sequencing error may be responsible. This sequence joins TRBV27 and TRBJ1-2; D gene ambiguous. The CDR3 is 14 amino acids. The V gene's germline CDR1 is MNHEY and CDR2 SMNVEV (reference sequence). In nucleotides, the CDR3 is TGTCCCAGCAGTTTATCACCCATTAACTATGGCTACACCTTC. It encodes CPSSLSPINYGYTF.

The chain recombines TRBV5-4 with TRBJ2-5; possibly TRBD1 for D (5 bases). Trimming removed 0 bases at V and 8 bases at J, with 14 bases between. Germline CDR1 SGHNT, CDR2 YYREEE (reference sequence). CDR3 size: 14 residues. In DNA form, the CDR3 reads TGTGCCAGCAGCTTGGCTTCAGGGTGGGATACCCAGTACTTC. Translating it yields CASSLASGWDTQYF.

This clonotype was counted at least ten times. The chain joins TRBV15 to TRBJ2-5; D is possibly TRBD2 (6 bases). The CDR3 covers 15 residues. The V and J ends lost 5 bases and 1 base respectively, with 14 bases between them. Germline CDR1 LNHNV, CDR2 YYDKDF (reference sequence). DNA for the CDR3: TGTGCCACCAGCCCCCCCGGGGGTTTCCAAGAGACCCAGTACTTC. It translates to CATSPPGGFQETQYF.

This clonotype was detected many times. The chain has TRBV7-2 and TRBJ1-1; TRBD1 agrees at 8 bases. CDR3 length: 14 amino acids. Trimming at V came to 1 base and at J to 4 bases, leaving 2 bases not matched to a gene. CDR1 is SGHTA, CDR2 FQGNSA, per germline. CDR3 nucleotides: TGTGCCAGCAGCTTAGGACAGGGGAGCACTGAAGCTTTCTTT. This encodes CASSLGQGSTEAFF.

This clonotype was recorded many times. J is TRBJ2-5 and V is TRBV6-1; 11 nucleotides line up with TRBD2. CDR1 and CDR2 from the germline V gene are MNHNS and SASEGT. The CDR3 consists of 16 residues. V trimming: 0 bases; J trimming: 5 bases; junction bases outside the gene matches: 5. The CDR3 bases are TGTGCCAGCAGTGAAGCGTTACTAGCGGGGGTGGAGACCCAGTACTTC. Residues: CASSEALLAGVETQYF.

This clonotype was seen a handful of times. This may arise from a read error, as a much more abundant clone is one base away. J is TRBJ1-6 and V is TRBV7-2, with D maybe TRBD1 (5 bases). The V gene's germline CDR1 is SGHTA and CDR2 FQGNSA. The CDR3 extends over 13 amino acids. Between the trimmed V and J ends, which lost 3 bases and 9 bases, there was a span of 9 bases. The CDR3 spells CASSLGRGSPLHF. The CDR3 DNA reads as TGTGCCAGCAGCTTGGGACGAGGTTCACCCCTCCACTTT.

A few counts support this clonotype. A much larger clonotype is one base distant, so this may be a read error. This chain joins TRBV2 and TRBJ2-7; D call uncertain. Germline V lookup: CDR1 SNHLY, CDR2 FYNNEI. V was pared by 8 bases and J by 3 bases, with 8 bases between. This CDR3 spans 11 amino acids. CDR3 nucleotides: TGTGCCAGCGGCTCGTGCTACGAGCAGTACTTC. Translated, it gives CASGSCYEQYF.

This clonotype appeared once. This chain joins TRBV6-2 or TRBV6-3 and TRBJ2-7, with 10 positions matching TRBD1. Germline V gene lookup returns CDR1 MNHEY and CDR2 SVGEGT. V lost 8 bases, J lost 13 bases, and 20 bases stayed unmatched. The CDR3 extends over 15 amino acids. CDR3 DNA: TGTGCCAGCTCCGTAGACAGGGGGCCCTTCGACGTGCATTACTTC. Protein: CASSVDRGPFDVHYF.

The sample holds many counts of this clonotype. The chain is built from TRBV5-1 and TRBJ1-2; D gene uncertain. The CDR3 length is 15 residues. Germline V gene lookup returns CDR1 SGHRS and CDR2 YFSETQ. Trimming removed 0 bases from V and 4 bases from J, with 13 bases in between. The CDR3 is CASSLVQSPLYGYTF. As DNA, the CDR3 is TGCGCCAGCAGCTTGGTACAGAGTCCTCTCTATGGCTACACCTTC.

This clonotype has more than one count but fewer than ten. Being one base from a much bigger clone, this may be a read error. The gene calls are TRBV11-1 and TRBJ1-5; tentative D call: TRBD1 (5 bases). Germline V gene lookup returns CDR1 SGHAT and CDR2 FQDESV (reference sequence). V was cut by 11 bases and J by 6 bases, with 14 bases left in between. This CDR3 region has 12 residues. CDR3 nucleotides: TGTGCCGGCGGGACTCTAGGTCAGCCCCAGCATTTT. As protein: CAGGTLGQPQHF.

This clonotype was detected many times. The chain carries TRBV5-1 and TRBJ1-5; tentative D call: TRBD1 (5 bases). This CDR3 is built from 15 residues. V was shortened by 0 bases and J by 6 bases, with 13 bases between the two germline ends. In germline, CDR1 is SGHRS, CDR2 YFSETQ. In nucleotides, the CDR3 is TGCGCCAGCAGCTTGGTTCCAGGGTTCGGTCAGCCCCAGCATTTT. This translates into CASSLVPGFGQPQHF.

This clonotype was seen at least ten times. The genes are TRBV6-1 and TRBJ1-2; D ambiguous. Trimming removed 2 bases from V and 12 bases from J, with 25 bases in between. CDR1 is MNHNS and CDR2 is SASEGT in the germline V gene. The CDR3 contains 16 residues. CDR3: CASSERVQTLTRGHTF. CDR3 nucleotide sequence: TGTGCCAGCAGTGAACGGGTCCAGACGTTAACTAGAGGCCACACCTTC.

This clonotype occurred many times. The V call is TRBV6-1, the J call TRBJ1-2; D is uncertain. Deletions cut 1 base from V and 7 bases from J, with 7 bases between. Per germline, CDR1 MNHNS and CDR2 SASEGT. This CDR3 is 12 amino acids long. The CDR3 here is CASSEVLLGYTF. CDR3 sequence (DNA): TGTGCCAGCAGTGAAGTGTTGCTTGGCTACACCTTC.

In this sample, this clonotype turned up many times. The rearrangement joins TRBV5-1 to TRBJ2-7; 10 bases are a match to TRBD1. The CDR3 has 13 residues. With 4 bases clipped from V and 5 bases from J, the junction kept 3 bases outside the gene matches. Germline V gene data show CDR1 as SGHRS and CDR2 as YFSETQ. The CDR3 bases are TGCGCCAGCAGCATAGGACAGGGGGACGAGCAGTACTTC. As protein: CASSIGQGDEQYF.

This clonotype was observed many times. The rearrangement joins TRBV12-3 or TRBV12-4 to TRBJ2-2, with 9 bases aligning to TRBD1. There are 15 residues in the CDR3. V shed 6 bases and J 8 bases; nucleotides not matched to a gene: 10. CDR3 sequence: CASRIRTGEVGELFF. The CDR3 bases are TGTGCCAGCAGGATTCGGACAGGGGAGGTGGGGGAGCTGTTTTTT.

At least ten counts were recorded for this clonotype. This chain links TRBV20-1 with TRBJ2-1, with 9 bases lining up with TRBD2. The CDR3 runs to 12 residues. CDR1 is DFQATT and CDR2 is SNEGSKA in the germline V gene (reference sequence). With 8 bases clipped from V and 8 bases from J, the junction kept 7 bases outside the gene matches. The CDR3: CSHVAGGYEQFF. CDR3 nucleotides: TGCAGTCACGTGGCGGGGGGGTATGAGCAGTTCTTC.

This clonotype appeared many times. DNA for the CDR3: TGTGCCAGCAGCCACCGGGACAGAAATCAGCCCCAGCATTTT. Amino acid sequence: CASSHRDRNQPQHF. The chain couples TRBV7-6 to TRBJ1-5; 7 bases map to TRBD1. Looked up from germline, CDR1 is SGHVS and CDR2 is FNYEAQ. This CDR3 contains 14 residues. V trimming: 5 bases; J trimming: 4 bases; junction bases outside the gene matches: 5.

This clonotype was recorded at least ten times. The V gene is TRBV10-3, the J gene TRBJ2-2, with 9 bases that match TRBD1. J lost 4 bases, V lost 4 bases, and 10 bases had no gene match. Germline CDR1 reads ENHRY; CDR2 reads SYGVKD. The CDR3 runs 17 residues. The CDR3 nucleotides are TGTGCCATCAGTGCCCTCGGGGGACAGGGATCCACCGGGGAGCTGTTTTTT. Translation gives CAISALGGQGSTGELFF.

This rearrangement joins TRBV12-3 or TRBV12-4 to TRBJ2-7; 10 bases agree with TRBD2. This CDR3 is built from 19 residues. The V segment lost 4 bases and the J segment 1 base; nucleotides outside the gene matches: 16. DNA for the CDR3: TGTGCCAGCAGTTCACTTTTTGGACTAGCGGCTGGGCCATCCTACGAGCAGTACTTC. This translates into CASSSLFGLAAGPSYEQYF.

Notes on this clonotype: Just one base apart from a much larger clone, this may be a read error. The chain has TRBV7-9 and TRBJ2-1; 11 bases map to TRBD2. The CDR3 runs 17 residues. Germline V lookup: CDR1 SEHNR, CDR2 FQNEAQ (reference sequence). CDR3 loop: CTSSDTGTSGTYNERFF. CDR3 DNA: TGTACCAGCAGCGATACCGGGACTAGCGGAACTTACAATGAGCGGTTCTTC.

This clonotype was recorded at least ten times. The chain couples TRBV25-1 to TRBJ2-3; 9 nucleotides align to TRBD1. V was clipped by 7 bases and J by 1 base; unmatched bases: 3. Germline CDR1 reads MGHDK; CDR2 reads SYGVNS. The CDR3 has 14 residues. The CDR3 sequence is CASTTGGGTDTQYF. CDR3 coding DNA: TGTGCCAGCACGACAGGGGGTGGCACAGATACGCAGTATTTT. Together with reference TRBV25-1 and TRBJ2-3, the CDR3 gives the full variable domain: EADIYQTPRYLVIGTGKKITLECSQTMGHDKMYWYQQDPGMELHLIHYSYGVNSTEKGDLSSESTVSRIRTEHFPLTLESARPSHTSQYLCASTTGGGTDTQYFGPGTRLTVL.

This clonotype was recorded at least ten times. The chain is built from TRBV30 and TRBJ1-4, with D maybe TRBD1 (5 bases). The CDR3 is 13 residues long. Germline V gene data show CDR1 as GTSNPN and CDR2 as SVGIG (reference sequence). V was pared by 3 bases and J by 7 bases, with 12 bases between. The CDR3 coding sequence is TGTGCCTGGAGCCCAGGGATGGGTGAAAAACTGTTTTTT. Translation gives CAWSPGMGEKLFF. Based on the CDR3 plus reference TRBV30 and TRBJ1-4, the full variable domain is SQTIHQWPATLVQPVGSPLSLECTVEGTSNPNLYWYRQAAGRGLQLLFYSVGIGQISSEVPQNLSASRPQDRQFILSSKKLLLSDSGFYLCAWSPGMGEKLFFGSGTQLSVL.

This clonotype was seen at least ten times. The chain is built from TRBV9 and TRBJ1-3, with no clear D. Germline CDR1 reads SGDLS; CDR2 reads YYNGEE. The length of the CDR3 is 17 residues. The V gene lost 4 bases and the J gene lost 0 bases, with 17 bases spanning the gap. CDR3 nucleotides: TGTGCCAGCAGCAGCCCCCTATATGATAGCTCTGGAAACACCATATATTTT. Translation gives CASSSPLYDSSGNTIYF.

This clonotype was found a few times. This may come from a read error, since a much larger clone is one base off. The V and J genes are TRBV5-1 and TRBJ2-5, with TRBD2 as a possible D gene (6 bases). CDR3 length: 15 amino acids. Germline V gene sequence: CDR1 SGHRS, CDR2 YFSETQ. The CDR3 protein is CASSSTGAPQENQYF. As DNA, the CDR3 is TGCGCCAGCAGCTCTACGGGAGCCCCCCAAGAGAACCAGTACTTC. Full variable domain (missing parts from reference TRBV5-1 and TRBJ2-5): KAGVTQTPRYLIKTRGQQVTLSCSPISGHRSVSWYQQTPGQGLQFLFEYFSETQRNKGNFPGRFSGRQFSNSRSEMNVSTLELGDSALYLCASSSTGAPQENQYFGPGTRLLVL.

Only one count was recorded for this clonotype. It is likely a read error: a sequence one base away is far more abundant. The J gene is TRBJ2-5, the V gene TRBV6-1; no definite D call. The CDR3 contains 10 residues. CDR1 is MNHNS, CDR2 SASEGT, per germline. As DNA, the CDR3 is TGTGCCAGCGGTGAAGAGACCCAGTACTTC. It is translated as CASGEETQYF.

In this sample, this clonotype turned up many times. The chain recombines TRBV3-1 with TRBJ1-1; tentative D call: TRBD1 (5 bases). Germline CDR1 LGHDT, CDR2 YNNKEL (reference sequence). The V end was cut by 4 bases, the J end by 4 bases, with 13 bases between. This CDR3 has 14 amino acids. In DNA, the CDR3 is TGTGCCAGCAGCCGTACTGGGGGGGGCACTGAAGCTTTCTTT. It yields the protein CASSRTGGGTEAFF. The whole variable domain, remainder taken from reference TRBV3-1 and TRBJ1-1, is DTAVSQTPKYLVTQMGNDKSIKCEQNLGHDTMYWYKQDSKKFLKIMFSYNNKELIINETVPNRFSPKSPDKAHLNLHINSLELGDSAVYFCASSRTGGGTEAFFGQGTRLTVV.

This clonotype occurred many times. This rearrangement joins TRBV19 to TRBJ1-2, with 7 bases lining up with TRBD1. Germline V gene lookup returns CDR1 LNHDA and CDR2 SQIVND (reference sequence). V lost 4 bases, J lost 5 bases, and 4 bases stayed unmatched. The CDR3 loop spans 13 amino acids. The DNA for the CDR3 is TGTGCCAGTAGTACGGGACAGCTATATGGCTACACCTTC. Its protein is CASSTGQLYGYTF.

This clonotype was counted many times. The rearrangement links TRBV6-5 to TRBJ1-5; 9 positions match TRBD1. J gave up 4 bases and V 2 bases, and 3 bases lay outside the gene matches. There are 15 residues in the CDR3. The germline CDR1 and CDR2 sequences are MNHEY and SVGAGI. The CDR3 loop reads CASSYGTGINQPQHF. CDR3 nucleotides: TGTGCCAGCAGTTACGGGACAGGGATTAATCAGCCCCAGCATTTT.